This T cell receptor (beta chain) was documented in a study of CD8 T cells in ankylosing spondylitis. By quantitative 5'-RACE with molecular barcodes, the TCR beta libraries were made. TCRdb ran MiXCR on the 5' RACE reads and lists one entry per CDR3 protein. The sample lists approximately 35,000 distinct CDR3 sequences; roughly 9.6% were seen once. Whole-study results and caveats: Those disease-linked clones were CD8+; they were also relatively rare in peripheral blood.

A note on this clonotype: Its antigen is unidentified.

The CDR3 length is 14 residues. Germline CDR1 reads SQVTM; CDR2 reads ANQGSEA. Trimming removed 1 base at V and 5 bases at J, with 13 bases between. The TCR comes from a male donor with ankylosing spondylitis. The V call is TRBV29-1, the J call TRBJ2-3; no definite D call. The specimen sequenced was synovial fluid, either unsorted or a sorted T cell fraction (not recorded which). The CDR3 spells CSVEGQVSGDTQYF. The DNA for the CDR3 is TGCAGCGTTGAAGGGCAGGTCAGTGGAGATACGCAGTATTTT.